The 26 T cell receptor beta chains below all came from one sample that was sequenced in a study of blood T cell repertoires in COVID-19. Assay: immunoSEQ multiplex PCR; the TCRdb copy retains only in-frame clones and omits some. The sample has under 250,000 clones, about 80% seen once; the top ten hold 4.4%. Material for sequencing was peripheral blood. These receptors all stem from a man between 45 and 60 years old with active or convalescent COVID-19.

This chain joins TRBV2 and TRBJ2-2, with D maybe TRBD2 (6 bases). The germline CDR1 and CDR2 sequences are SNHLY and FYNNEI. Trimming pared 4 bases from V and 6 bases from J, leaving 9 bases between. The CDR3 consists of 13 residues. The CDR3 sequence: CASSGGMAGELFF. For the CDR3, the DNA is TGTGCCAGCAGTGGCGGGATGGCCGGGGAGCTGTTTTTT.

The V call is TRBV30, the J call TRBJ2-5; 8 nucleotides line up with TRBD2. Trimming removed 2 bases from V and 5 bases from J; junction bases left unmatched: 13. The V gene's germline CDR1 is GTSNPN and CDR2 SVGIG (reference sequence). This CDR3 region has 16 residues. The CDR3 region is CAWSKRTAGGRETQYF. DNA for the CDR3: TGTGCCTGGAGTAAGCGGACGGCGGGGGGAAGGGAGACCCAGTACTTC.

The V call is TRBV28, the J call TRBJ1-6, with D hard to call. Trimming stripped 6 bases from V and 7 bases from J, with 13 bases between. The CDR3 sequence is 14 residues long. Germline loops: CDR1 MDHEN, CDR2 SYDVKM. This CDR3 reads CASRTPTENSPLHF. CDR3 DNA sequence: TGTGCCAGCAGGACTCCGACGGAAAATTCACCCCTCCACTTT.

The V and J genes are TRBV9 and TRBJ2-5; possibly TRBD2 for D (5 bases). Trimming took off 3 bases at V and 6 bases at J, with 18 bases between the two ends. Germline V gives CDR1 SGDLS, CDR2 YYNGEE. This CDR3 has 15 amino acids. The CDR3, as DNA: TGTGCCAGCAGCGAGGGCGGGCGAGGGAGCCAGACCCAGTACTTC. Protein sequence: CASSEGGRGSQTQYF.

The chain has TRBV21-1 and TRBJ2-7; the table's D call, TRBD2, has no DNA check behind it. TRBV21-1 is termed a pseudogene. CDR3 size: 20 residues. The CDR3 here is CASSKPRSLKVWTGSYEQYF. The CDR3 nucleotides are TGTGCCAGCAGCAAACCCAGATCATTAAAGGTATGGACTGGGTCCTACGAGCAGTACTTC.

The gene calls are TRBV5-8 and TRBJ2-2; possibly TRBD1 for D (5 bases). CDR3 length: 14 residues. CDR1 is SGHTS and CDR2 is YDEGEE in the germline V gene. V was trimmed by 0 bases and J by 6 bases, leaving 9 bases between them. The CDR3, as DNA: TGTGCCAGCAGCTTGGGAGCCAGGGCCGGGGAGCTGTTTTTT. Its translation is CASSLGARAGELFF.

The chain has TRBV7-2 and TRBJ2-5; D is unresolved. This CDR3 is 13 amino acids long. Germline values: CDR1 SGHTA, CDR2 FQGNSA. The V end was cut by 6 bases, the J end by 1 base, with 9 bases between. The CDR3 DNA sequence: TGTGCCAGCAGACTATACCCCCAAGAGACCCAGTACTTC. Amino acid sequence: CASRLYPQETQYF.

This sequence joins TRBV20-1 and TRBJ1-1, with D possibly being TRBD1 (5 bases). CDR3 length equals 13 residues. V dropped 3 bases and J dropped 0 bases, with 8 bases sitting between them. Per the germline V gene, CDR1 is DFQATT and CDR2 is SNEGSKA (reference sequence). The CDR3 loop reads CSASGRVNTEAFF. In DNA, the CDR3 is TGCAGTGCTAGTGGCAGGGTGAACACTGAAGCTTTCTTT.

The gene calls are TRBV19 and TRBJ2-7; 9 bases agree with TRBD1. Germline CDR1 reads LNHDA; CDR2 reads SQIVND (reference sequence). CDR3 size: 15 residues. J lost 1 base, V lost 3 bases, and 4 bases had no gene match. As DNA, the CDR3 is TGTGCCAGTAGTATTTATGGGACAGGGTCCTACGAGCAGTACTTC. This gives the protein CASSIYGTGSYEQYF.

The chain employs TRBV7-8 and TRBJ1-5; perhaps TRBD1 as D (6 bases). Germline V gene lookup returns CDR1 SGHVS and CDR2 FQNEAQ. CDR3 length: 16 amino acids. V was clipped by 2 bases and J by 1 base, with 12 bases between them. The CDR3 DNA sequence: TGTGCCAGCAGCTTACAGCCCAGGGGAAGCAATCAGCCCCAGCATTTT. Protein product: CASSLQPRGSNQPQHF.

This chain connects TRBV4-1 to TRBJ1-1; tentatively, D is TRBD1 (6 bases). The CDR3 is 15 amino acids. V shed 1 base and J shed 0 bases, with 9 bases lying between them. Germline V gene sequence: CDR1 MGHRA, CDR2 YSYEKL. The CDR3: CASSQAGTLNTEAFF. CDR3 sequence (DNA): TGCGCCAGCAGCCAAGCCGGGACACTGAACACTGAAGCTTTCTTT.

This clone was picked up a small number of times. The same CDR3 is also encoded by other DNA sequences in this sample. The chain links TRBV28 to TRBJ1-3; the D gene is possibly TRBD1 (5 bases). This CDR3 contains 14 residues. Trimming took 6 bases from V and 0 from J, leaving 9 bases between them. Per the germline V gene, CDR1 is MDHEN and CDR2 is SYDVKM. The chain's CDR3 is CASSPGGSGNTIYF. Written as DNA, the CDR3 is TGTGCCAGCAGCCCGGGGGGCTCTGGAAACACCATATATTTT.

A note on this clone: This specimen includes other DNA sequences encoding the same CDR3. The rearrangement links TRBV5-1 to TRBJ1-5; 7 nucleotides line up with TRBD1. Losses at the gene ends were 2 bases for V and 7 bases for J; bases not matched to a gene: 3. The germline gives CDR1 SGHRS, CDR2 YFSETQ. The CDR3 runs to 13 residues. The CDR3 here is CASSFGTDQPQHF. The CDR3 coding sequence is TGCGCCAGCAGCTTCGGGACAGACCAGCCCCAGCATTTT.

The chain couples TRBV19 to TRBJ2-1; 9 nucleotides match TRBD1. Losses at the gene ends were 1 base for V and 6 bases for J; bases not matched to a gene: 4. CDR3 length: 15 residues. Germline V lookup: CDR1 LNHDA, CDR2 SQIVND (reference sequence). The CDR3 bases are TGTGCCAGTAGTATAGGAGGACAGGGGATCAATGAGCAGTTCTTC. Translated: CASSIGGQGINEQFF. Complete variable domain (other parts from reference TRBV19 and TRBJ2-1): DGGITQSPKYLFRKEGQNVTLSCEQNLNHDAMYWYRQDPGQGLRLIYYSQIVNDFQKGDIAEGYSVSREKKESFPLTVTSAQKNPTAFYLCASSIGGQGINEQFFGPGTRLTVL.

The V gene is TRBV10-1, the J gene TRBJ2-7; 9 bases match TRBD1. V dropped 0 bases and J dropped 3; count of bases not matched to a gene: 0. This CDR3 is built from 14 residues. Germline CDR1 WNHNN, CDR2 SYGVQD (reference sequence). The CDR3 DNA reads as TGCGCCAGCAGTGAGTCGGGACAGGGCTACGAGCAGTACTTC. It translates to CASSESGQGYEQYF.

The J gene is TRBJ1-5, the V gene TRBV30; 7 bases align to TRBD1. Germline assignment: CDR1 GTSNPN and CDR2 SVGIG (reference sequence). This CDR3 comprises 14 residues. Germline trimming cut 0 bases from V and 2 bases from J; bases unmatched to any gene: 1. The CDR3 DNA is TGTGCCTGGAGTGTCAGGGGGGGCAATCAGCCCCAGCATTTT. Translated: CAWSVRGGNQPQHF.

V gene TRBV28 combines with J gene TRBJ1-1; D is possibly TRBD1 (5 bases). This CDR3 has 14 residues. The V and J ends lost 3 bases and 11 bases respectively, with 19 bases between them. Germline CDR1 MDHEN, CDR2 SYDVKM. The CDR3 DNA reads TGTGCCAGCAGTTTTGGGTGGAAGGGGAGGGAGGCTTTCTTT. Encoded protein: CASSFGWKGREAFF.

The chain recombines TRBV4-2 with TRBJ2-5; 12 nucleotides align to TRBD2. The CDR3 runs to 17 residues. The V and J ends lost 1 base and 4 bases, in that order; junction bases with no gene match: 7. The germline V gene encodes CDR1 LGHNA and CDR2 YNFKEQ. The CDR3 is CASSQGLAGDKPETQYF. The CDR3 DNA reads as TGTGCCAGCAGCCAAGGACTAGCGGGGGATAAACCAGAGACCCAGTACTTC.

This sequence joins TRBV4-1 and TRBJ2-3, with TRBD2 identical over 8 bases. Germline values: CDR1 MGHRA, CDR2 YSYEKL. The CDR3 totals 18 residues. V lost 4 bases to trimming and J lost 2 bases; unmatched junction nucleotides: 14. CDR3 amino acids: CASSLMPSGSINTDTQYF. CDR3 nucleotides: TGCGCCAGCAGCCTCATGCCCAGCGGGAGCATAAACACAGATACGCAGTATTTT.

CDR3 sequence: CASSLRGSTDTQYF. In DNA, the CDR3 is TGTGCCAGCAGCTTGCGGGGAAGCACAGATACGCAGTATTTT. The rearrangement links TRBV5-4 to TRBJ2-3; D may be TRBD2 (5 bases). The CDR3 runs to 14 residues. Germline assignment: CDR1 SGHNT and CDR2 YYREEE (reference sequence). Trimming shortened V by 1 base and J by 0 bases, and 6 bases separated the two germline ends.

The CDR3 loop reads CASSARQGPHTEAFF. For the CDR3, the DNA is TGTGCCAGCAGCGCCCGACAGGGGCCTCACACTGAAGCTTTCTTT. The V gene is TRBV11-1, the J gene TRBJ1-1; 8 bases align to TRBD1. Germline V gene data show CDR1 as SGHAT and CDR2 as FQDESV (reference sequence). Losses at the gene ends were 5 bases for V and 3 bases for J; bases not matched to a gene: 8. The CDR3 loop spans 15 amino acids. Combining the CDR3 with reference TRBV11-1 and TRBJ1-1 gives the whole variable domain EAEVAQSPRYKITEKSQAVAFWCDPISGHATLYWYRQILGQGPELLVQFQDESVVDDSQLPKDRFSAERLKGVDSTLKIQPAELGDSAMYLCASSARQGPHTEAFFGQGTRLTVV.

The V gene is TRBV7-2, the J gene TRBJ2-2; a possible D gene is TRBD1 (6 bases). This CDR3 region has 15 residues. From germline, CDR1 is SGHTA and CDR2 FQGNSA. Trimming removed 5 bases from V and 6 bases from J, with 16 bases in between. The CDR3 reads CASSASQGNSGELFF. The CDR3 region has the DNA TGTGCCAGCAGCGCGTCTCAGGGGAATTCCGGGGAGCTGTTTTTT.

The chain uses TRBV11-2 and TRBJ2-3; D is possibly TRBD2 (5 bases). CDR1 is SGHAT and CDR2 is FQNNGV in the germline V gene. V lost 6 bases and J 8 bases, leaving 18 bases between the germline ends. The CDR3 covers 14 residues. CDR3 amino acids: CASRPTSLLGTQYF. The CDR3 DNA reads TGTGCCAGCAGACCAACGTCCCTACTAGGTACGCAGTATTTT. The whole variable domain, filled in from reference TRBV11-2 and TRBJ2-3, reads EAGVAQSPRYKIIEKRQSVAFWCNPISGHATLYWYQQILGQGPKLLIQFQNNGVVDDSQLPKDRFSAERLKGVDSTLKIQPAKLEDSAVYLCASRPTSLLGTQYFGPGTRLTVL.

For this clone: The sample carries other DNA sequences with the same CDR3. The V and J genes are TRBV2 and TRBJ1-3, with TRBD1 identical over 7 bases. The CDR3 length is 15 residues. J was trimmed by 0 bases and V by 6 bases; bases with no gene match: 5. Germline-derived CDR1 and CDR2 are SNHLY and FYNNEI. CDR3 bases: TGTGCCAGCAGGGGACAGTTAAGCTCTGGAAACACCATATATTTT. Translation gives CASRGQLSSGNTIYF.

The chain carries TRBV28 and TRBJ2-7; D gene unclear. With 5 bases removed from V and 4 bases from J, the gap between germline ends came to 6 bases. The CDR3 contains 11 residues. The germline CDR1 and CDR2 sequences are MDHEN and SYDVKM. The DNA for the CDR3 is TGTGCCAGCAGTACTTATTACGAGCAGTACTTC. Its protein is CASSTYYEQYF.

CDR3 region: CASSPGSYGYTF. The CDR3 coding sequence is TGCGCCAGCAGCCCCGGGAGCTATGGCTACACCTTC. This rearrangement joins TRBV5-1 to TRBJ1-2; D remains ambiguous. CDR1 is SGHRS and CDR2 is YFSETQ in the germline V gene. The CDR3 is made up of 12 amino acids. The ends were cut back, 4 bases at V and 4 bases at J, with 8 bases in the middle.